The rows below give T cell receptor beta chains drawn from one sample of a study of blood T cell repertoires in COVID-19. Method: immunoSEQ multiplex PCR; TCRdb's copy keeps in-frame clones and lacks some. The sample shows around 100,000 clones, about 80% of them seen only once. What was sequenced was peripheral blood. The receptors were sampled from a woman between 65 and 79 years old with acute or convalescent COVID-19. Both conserved end residues are part of each CDR3. D genes are given only for firm matches. Clone size is stated in some rows and not others, as once, few, many or a class when expanded.

TRBJ2-1,TRBV3-1/TRBV3-2,NA,few,CASSQDVGTHLNEQFF,TGTGCCAGCAGCCAAGATGTAGGGACACACCTCAATGAGCAGTTCTTC
TRBJ1-1,TRBV6-1,NA,NA,CASSEEGWSEAFF,TGTGCCAGCAGTGAGGAGGGTTGGTCTGAAGCTTTCTTT
TRBJ2-3,TRBV5-6,NA,NA,CAESRSSTDTQYF,TGTGCCGAGTCCAGGTCTAGCACAGATACGCAGTATTTT
TRBJ1-1,TRBV5-1,TRBD1,NA,CASSTGTGAGAEAFF,TGCGCCAGCAGCACCGGAACAGGGGCAGGGGCTGAAGCTTTCTTT
TRBJ2-2,TRBV29-1,NA,once,CSAISEEPNTGELFF,TGCAGCGCCATCAGTGAGGAGCCGAACACCGGGGAGCTGTTTTTT
TRBJ1-5,TRBV19,NA,once,CASTREEAGGQNQPQHF,TGTGCCAGTACTCGGGAGGAGGCGGGGGGCCAGAATCAGCCCCAGCATTTT
TRBJ2-3,TRBV5-1,TRBD2,NA,CASSLALAGGGASTDTQYF,TGCGCCAGCAGCTTGGCCCTAGCGGGGGGGGGCGCTAGCACAGATACGCAGTATTTT
TRBJ2-5,TRBV7-9,TRBD1,NA,CAGGQLQETQYF,TGTGCCGGGGGACAGCTGCAAGAGACCCAGTACTTC
TRBJ2-1,TRBV6-5,NA,NA,CASSHLGGHEQFF,TGTGCCAGCTCCCACCTTGGTGGCCATGAGCAGTTCTTC
TRBJ2-2,TRBV7-9,TRBD1,once,CASSLGQGAIGELFF,TGTGCCAGCAGCCTGGGACAGGGGGCTATCGGGGAGCTGTTTTTT
TRBJ2-5,TRBV10-2,NA,NA,CATLEEETQYF,TGCGCCACCTTAGAAGAGGAGACCCAGTACTTC
TRBJ1-1,TRBV27,TRBD1,NA,CASSPYRGPVTEAFF,TGTGCCAGCAGTCCATACAGGGGTCCGGTCACTGAAGCTTTCTTT
TRBJ2-1,TRBV6-2/TRBV6-3,NA,once,CASSYGGSMQFF,TGTGCCAGCAGTTACGGAGGGAGTATGCAGTTCTTC
TRBJ1-2,TRBV2,NA,NA,CASSQSAYGYTF,TGTGCCAGCAGCCAATCAGCGTATGGCTACACCTTC
TRBJ1-2,TRBV12-5,NA,NA,CASGLEGNYGYTF,TGTGCTAGTGGTTTGGAGGGGAATTATGGCTACACCTTC
TRBJ1-2,TRBV29-1,TRBD1,NA,CSVDRDDYGYTF,TGCAGCGTCGACAGGGATGACTATGGCTACACCTTC
TRBJ1-2,TRBV6-5,TRBD1,NA,CASRLGQAYGYTF,TGTGCCAGCAGACTCGGACAGGCGTATGGCTACACCTTC
TRBJ1-5,TRBV20-1,NA,NA,CSASLTTQGNQPQHF,TGCAGTGCTAGTCTCACCACCCAGGGAAATCAGCCCCAGCATTTT
TRBJ2-3,TRBV14,NA,NA,CASSRVLGRGTADTQYF,TGTGCCAGCAGCCGCGTCTTAGGGCGGGGTACCGCAGATACGCAGTATTTT
TRBJ2-6,TRBV7-2,TRBD1,NA,CASSLAGQGLLTF,TGTGCCAGCAGCTTAGCGGGACAGGGGTTGCTGACTTTC
TRBJ1-5,TRBV19,NA,NA,CASSPAGVGNQPQHF,TGTGCCAGTAGCCCGGCGGGAGTCGGTAACCAGCCCCAGCATTTT
TRBJ2-1,TRBV19,NA,NA,CASSIDVRAERRPRYNEQFF,TGTGCCAGTAGTATAGATGTAAGAGCTGAACGACGCCCGAGGTACAATGAGCAGTTCTTC
TRBJ2-3,TRBV2,TRBD2,NA,CASSLTSDPSTDTQYF,TGTGCCAGCAGCCTAACTAGCGACCCTAGCACAGATACGCAGTATTTT
TRBJ1-3,TRBV4-1,TRBD1,few,CASSQEYRDSSGNTIYF,TGCGCCAGCAGCCAGGAATACCGGGACAGCTCTGGAAACACCATATATTTT
TRBJ1-5,TRBV3-1/TRBV3-2,NA,once,CASSQDTVNQPQHF,TGTGCCAGCAGCCAAGATACGGTGAATCAGCCCCAGCATTTT
TRBJ1-5,TRBV19,NA,NA,CASSITQAFSAQHF,TGTGCCAGTAGTATAACCCAGGCCTTTTCGGCCCAGCATTTT
TRBJ2-1,TRBV4-3,TRBD2,NA,CASSQDSLLAGGLLRNNEQFF,TGCGCCAGCAGCCAAGATAGTCTCCTAGCGGGGGGCCTATTGCGTAACAATGAGCAGTTCTTC
TRBJ1-5,TRBV28,NA,few,CASTTRDRLINQPQHF,TGTGCCAGCACAACTCGAGACAGGCTAATCAATCAGCCCCAGCATTTT
TRBJ2-2,TRBV7-2,NA,NA,CASSRQGRAQVPGELFF,TGTGCCAGCAGCCGCCAAGGCAGGGCGCAGGTACCCGGGGAGCTGTTTTTT
TRBJ2-5,TRBV9,TRBD2,NA,CASSRASGGADTQYF,TGTGCCAGCAGCCGTGCTAGCGGGGGGGCGGATACCCAGTACTTC
TRBJ1-4,TRBV7-2,TRBD1,NA,CASSPLTGVGEKLFF,TGTGCCAGCAGCCCCTTGACAGGGGTTGGTGAAAAACTGTTTTTT
TRBJ1-1,TRBV3-1/TRBV3-2,TRBD1,NA,CASSRWTGDGTEAFF,TGTGCCAGCAGCCGCTGGACAGGGGATGGGACTGAAGCTTTCTTT
TRBJ2-2,TRBV6-6,NA,NA,CASSWQGPNTGELFF,TGTGCCAGCAGTTGGCAGGGTCCGAACACCGGGGAGCTGTTTTTT
TRBJ2-2,TRBV19,TRBD1,NA,CASTDRGQGDTGELFF,TGTGCCAGTACAGACAGGGGGCAAGGGGACACCGGGGAGCTGTTTTTT
TRBJ2-2,TRBV4-2,NA,NA,CASSPLGEVTGELFF,TGTGCCAGCAGCCCCCTGGGAGAGGTTACCGGGGAGCTGTTTTTT
TRBJ2-2,TRBV10-3,NA,few,CAISEGGPGANTGELFF,TGTGCCATCAGTGAGGGGGGCCCAGGGGCGAACACCGGGGAGCTGTTTTTT
TRBJ1-6,TRBV4-1,TRBD1,NA,CASSQDGTGLDSPLHF,TGCGCCAGCAGCCAAGATGGGACAGGGCTCGATTCACCCCTCCACTTT
TRBJ1-5,TRBV10-3,NA,few,CAISEHQDNQPQHF,TGTGCCATCAGTGAGCACCAGGACAATCAGCCCCAGCATTTT
TRBJ1-6,TRBV11-2,NA,NA,CASSLEQGDSPLHF,TGTGCCAGCAGCTTAGAACAAGGAGATTCACCCCTCCACTTT
TRBJ1-5,TRBV30,TRBD1,NA,CAWKRTGGNQPQHF,TGTGCCTGGAAGAGAACAGGGGGCAATCAGCCCCAGCATTTT
TRBJ2-2,TRBV10-3,TRBD1,NA,CAISQGARDTGELFF,TGTGCCATCAGTCAGGGGGCGAGGGACACCGGGGAGCTGTTTTTT
TRBJ2-2,TRBV23-1,TRBD2,NA,CASTREESIPGELFF,TGCGCCAGCACGCGGGAGGAAAGCATTCCCGGGGAGCTGTTTTTT
TRBJ1-1,TRBV6-6,NA,NA,CASTYVTSKLEAFF,TGTGCCAGCACCTACGTTACGTCGAAGCTTGAAGCTTTCTTT
TRBJ1-6,TRBV19,NA,few,CATKDIYNSPLHF,TGTGCCACCAAGGACATCTATAATTCACCCCTCCACTTT
TRBJ2-3,TRBV7-9,NA,NA,CASTQGDTQYF,TGTGCCAGCACCCAGGGGGATACGCAGTATTTT
TRBJ2-7,TRBV12-5,TRBD2,once,CASGSGGEARSEQYF,TGTGCTAGTGGTTCGGGGGGGGAGGCACGGAGCGAGCAGTACTTC
TRBJ2-2,TRBV15,NA,NA,CATSSANYAGASGELFF,TGTGCCACCAGCAGCGCGAACTACGCGGGGGCCTCCGGGGAGCTGTTTTTT